Below are 11 T cell receptor beta chains sequenced from a single sample in a study of human T cells and chemical hapten exposure. This sample's time point: pre-sensitization, week 0. Specified treatment: therapeutic diphenylcyclopropenone sensitization with weekly scalp DPC. TCRdb re-analysed the RACE reads in MiXCR, keeping a single row per CDR3 protein. The data contain 62,000 or so distinct CDR3 sequences, approximately 11% of them seen just once; the ten biggest clones take up approximately 5.5%. This sample comprised whole blood, obtained in connection with sensitization to the hapten diphenylcyclopropenone (DPC). Source of these receptors: a woman in her forties or fifties with alopecia areata. Some clones in this sample may be carry-over from other donors' samples.

This chain joins TRBV20-1 and TRBJ2-5; D perhaps matches TRBD2 (6 bases). V lost 5 bases, J lost 3 bases, and 13 bases lay in between. The CDR3 is 13 amino acids. Germline CDR1 reads DFQATT; CDR2 reads SNEGSKA (reference sequence). The chain's CDR3 is CSACPSAEETQYF. CDR3 nucleotide sequence: TGCAGTGCTTGCCCTAGCGCCGAAGAGACCCAGTACTTC.

The genes are TRBV29-1 and TRBJ2-7; TRBD1 is a possible D gene (5 bases). The CDR3 spans 11 residues. With 7 bases removed from V and 4 bases from J, the gap between germline ends came to 11 bases. Per germline, CDR1 SQVTM and CDR2 ANQGSEA. The CDR3 region has the DNA TGCAGCGCACAGGAGAGTTACGAGCAGTACTTC. Translation gives CSAQESYEQYF.

In this sample, this clonotype turned up a few times. The genes are TRBV3-1 and TRBJ2-3; 9 bases map to TRBD1. This CDR3 region has 15 residues. CDR1 and CDR2 (germline): LGHDT, YNNKEL (reference sequence). The ends lost 3 bases at V and 3 bases at J; junction bases unmatched: 4. CDR3 amino acids: CASSHTDRGTDTQYF. CDR3 DNA: TGTGCCAGCAGCCATACGGACAGGGGAACAGATACGCAGTATTTT.

This clonotype appeared many times. This chain joins TRBV29-1 and TRBJ1-2, with 9 bases matching TRBD1. Germline V gene sequence: CDR1 SQVTM, CDR2 ANQGSEA. Trimming removed 4 bases from V and 8 bases from J; junction bases left unmatched: 8. The CDR3 spans 13 residues. In DNA form, the CDR3 reads TGCAGCGTTGCGGGACAGGGAAACCGAGGCTACACCTTC. It translates to CSVAGQGNRGYTF.

This clonotype was found many times. The J gene is TRBJ2-2, the V gene TRBV13; D not resolved. There are 15 residues in the CDR3. Germline V gene sequence: CDR1 PRHDT, CDR2 FYEKMQ (reference sequence). V lost 9 bases to trimming and J lost 4 bases, with 18 bases between them. CDR3 nucleotide sequence: TGTGCCAGTTCTACCCGGACGGTTGTCACCGGGGAGCTGTTTTTT. Its protein product is CASSTRTVVTGELFF.

This clonotype was counted many times. The chain uses TRBV7-2 and TRBJ2-3; TRBD2 agrees at 8 bases. Germline V gives CDR1 SGHTA, CDR2 FQGNSA. The CDR3 runs to 18 residues. The junction had 11 bases not matched to a gene; V was cut back by 1 base and J by 2 bases. The CDR3 is CASSLGKSTSAITDTQYF. The CDR3 coding sequence is TGTGCCAGCAGCTTAGGCAAATCGACTAGCGCCATCACAGATACGCAGTATTTT. Filled out from reference TRBV7-2 and TRBJ2-3, the complete variable domain reads GAGVSQSPSNKVTEKGKDVELRCDPISGHTALYWYRQSLGQGLEFLIYFQGNSAPDKSGLPSDRFSAERTGGSVSTLTIQRTQQEDSAVYLCASSLGKSTSAITDTQYFGPGTRLTVL.

The chain uses TRBV29-1 and TRBJ1-1, with D hard to call. V lost 5 bases and J 0 bases, leaving 13 bases between the germline ends. The CDR3 runs 14 residues. Per germline, CDR1 SQVTM and CDR2 ANQGSEA. As DNA, the CDR3 is TGCAGCGTTACCCTCGCGACTATGAACACTGAAGCTTTCTTT. Translated: CSVTLATMNTEAFF.

This clonotype was seen a handful of times. V and J are TRBV7-9 and TRBJ2-7, with D possibly being TRBD2 (5 bases). Germline V CDR1 and CDR2: SEHNR, FQNEAQ (reference sequence). Trimming removed 0 bases from V and 2 bases from J, with 8 bases in between. CDR3 length equals 14 residues. CDR3 DNA sequence: TGTGCCAGCAGCTTAGCCGGGAACCCCTACGAGCAGTACTTC. It encodes CASSLAGNPYEQYF.

This clonotype was found many times. The chain employs TRBV7-2 and TRBJ2-1; D possibly corresponds to TRBD2 (5 bases). Trimming stripped 5 bases from V and 4 bases from J, with 18 bases between. Per germline, CDR1 SGHTA and CDR2 FQGNSA. This CDR3 has 16 residues. For the CDR3, the DNA is TGTGCCAGCAGCATCCGCCTAGACGGAGGATACAATGAGCAGTTCTTC. Amino acids: CASSIRLDGGYNEQFF.

This clonotype was observed many times. The V call is TRBV12-3 or TRBV12-4, the J call TRBJ2-1; TRBD1 might be the D (5 bases). V gave up 5 bases and J gave up 3 bases, with 11 bases separating them. The CDR3 spans 14 residues. This chain's CDR3 is CASSHQDNYNEQFF. CDR3 coding DNA: TGTGCCAGCAGTCATCAGGACAACTACAATGAGCAGTTCTTC.

This clonotype was observed many times. The chain joins TRBV3-1 to TRBJ1-6, with D possibly TRBD1 on 6 matching bases. Germline V CDR1 and CDR2: LGHDT, YNNKEL (reference sequence). The V end was cut by 0 bases, the J end by 10 bases, with 7 bases between. CDR3 length: 13 amino acids. CDR3 residues: CASSQEQGSPLHF. The CDR3 DNA reads as TGTGCCAGCAGCCAAGAGCAGGGGTCACCCCTCCACTTT.